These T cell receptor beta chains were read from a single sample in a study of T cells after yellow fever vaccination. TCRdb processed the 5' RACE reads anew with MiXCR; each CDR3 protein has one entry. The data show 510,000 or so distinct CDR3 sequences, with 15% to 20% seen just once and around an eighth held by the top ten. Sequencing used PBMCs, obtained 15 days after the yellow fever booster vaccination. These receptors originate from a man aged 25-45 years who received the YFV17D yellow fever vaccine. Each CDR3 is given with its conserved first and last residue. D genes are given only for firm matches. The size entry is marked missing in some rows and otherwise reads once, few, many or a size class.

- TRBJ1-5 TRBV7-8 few CASSGRGGSNQPQHF TGTGCCAGCAGCGGCCGGGGGGGTAGCAATCAGCCCCAGCATTTT
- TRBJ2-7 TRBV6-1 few CASSEEGWGDF TGTGCCAGCAGTGAAGAGGGGTGGGGTGACTTC
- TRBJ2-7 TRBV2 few CASGERVTMSYEQYF TGTGCCAGCGGGGAAAGGGTTACGATGTCCTACGAGCAGTACTTC
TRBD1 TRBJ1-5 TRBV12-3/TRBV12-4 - CASSRTGSQPQHF TGTGCCAGCAGTCGGACAGGGAGTCAGCCCCAGCATTTT
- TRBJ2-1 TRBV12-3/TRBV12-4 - CASSLYMAEQFF TGTGCCAGCAGTTTATATATGGCGGAGCAGTTCTTC
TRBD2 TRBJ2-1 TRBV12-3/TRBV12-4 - CASSLGGVGSYNEQFF TGTGCCAGCAGTTTGGGAGGGGTGGGCTCCTACAATGAGCAGTTCTTC
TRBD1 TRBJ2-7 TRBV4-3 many CASSQGQWEYEQYF TGCGCCAGCAGCCAGGGACAGTGGGAATACGAGCAGTACTTC
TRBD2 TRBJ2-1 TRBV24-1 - CATSDLREPGTRDNEQFF TGTGCCACCAGTGATTTGCGGGAACCCGGGACTAGAGACAATGAGCAGTTCTTC
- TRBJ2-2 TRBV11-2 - CASSSSRGTGELFF TGTGCCAGCAGTTCGTCCCGGGGCACCGGGGAGCTGTTTTTT
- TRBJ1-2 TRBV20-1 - CSVPTGTYGYTF TGCAGTGTTCCTACAGGGACCTATGGCTACACCTTC
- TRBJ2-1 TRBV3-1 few CASSLTGAAHNEQFF TGTGCCAGCAGCCTAACGGGGGCCGCCCACAATGAGCAGTTCTTC